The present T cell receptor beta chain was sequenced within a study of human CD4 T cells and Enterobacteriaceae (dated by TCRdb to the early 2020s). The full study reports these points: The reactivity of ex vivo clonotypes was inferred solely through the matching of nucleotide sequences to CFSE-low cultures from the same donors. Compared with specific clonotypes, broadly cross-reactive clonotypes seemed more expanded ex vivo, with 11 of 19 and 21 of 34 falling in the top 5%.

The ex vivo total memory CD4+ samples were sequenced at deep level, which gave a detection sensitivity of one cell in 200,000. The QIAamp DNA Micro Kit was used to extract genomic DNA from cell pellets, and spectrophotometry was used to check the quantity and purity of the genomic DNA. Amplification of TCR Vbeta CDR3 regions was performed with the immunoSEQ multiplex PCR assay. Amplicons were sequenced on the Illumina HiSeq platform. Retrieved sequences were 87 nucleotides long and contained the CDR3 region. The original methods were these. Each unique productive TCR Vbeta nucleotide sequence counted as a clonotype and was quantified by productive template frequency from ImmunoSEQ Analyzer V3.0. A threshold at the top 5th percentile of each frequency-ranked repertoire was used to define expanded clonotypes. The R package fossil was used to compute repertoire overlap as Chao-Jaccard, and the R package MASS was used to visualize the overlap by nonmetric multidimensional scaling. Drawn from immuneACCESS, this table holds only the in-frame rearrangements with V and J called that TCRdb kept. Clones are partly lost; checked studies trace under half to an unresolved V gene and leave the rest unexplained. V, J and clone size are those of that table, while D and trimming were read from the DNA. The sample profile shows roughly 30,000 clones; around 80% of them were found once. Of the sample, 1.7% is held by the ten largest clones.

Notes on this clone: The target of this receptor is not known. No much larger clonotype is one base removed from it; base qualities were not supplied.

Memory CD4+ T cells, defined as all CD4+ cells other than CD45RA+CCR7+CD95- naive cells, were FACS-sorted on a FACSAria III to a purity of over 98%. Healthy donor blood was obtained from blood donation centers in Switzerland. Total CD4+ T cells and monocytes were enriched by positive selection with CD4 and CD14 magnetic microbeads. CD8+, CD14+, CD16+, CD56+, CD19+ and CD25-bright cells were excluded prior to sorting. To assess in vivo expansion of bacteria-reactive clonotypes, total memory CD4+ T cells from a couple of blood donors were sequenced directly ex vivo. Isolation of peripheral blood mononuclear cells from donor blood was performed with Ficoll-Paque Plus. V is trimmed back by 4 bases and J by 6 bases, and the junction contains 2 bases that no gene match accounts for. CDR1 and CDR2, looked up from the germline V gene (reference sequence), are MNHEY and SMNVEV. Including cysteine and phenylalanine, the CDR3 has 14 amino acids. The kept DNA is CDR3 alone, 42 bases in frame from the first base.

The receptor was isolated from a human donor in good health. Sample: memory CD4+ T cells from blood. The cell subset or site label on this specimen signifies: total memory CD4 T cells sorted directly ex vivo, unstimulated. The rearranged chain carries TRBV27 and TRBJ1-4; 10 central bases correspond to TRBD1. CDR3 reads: CASSSTGGYEKLFF. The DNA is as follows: TGTGCCAGCAGTTCGACAGGGGGCTATGAAAAACTGTTTTTT.